This T cell receptor beta chain was recovered during a study of control samples from healthy donors and cancer patients. Using immunoSEQ multiplex PCR, the repertoire was profiled, and TCRdb retains in-frame clones only, with some absent. The sample holds about 70,000 clones, about 87% seen once. There are a few counts of this clone. V was cut by 7 bases and J by 3 bases, with 19 bases left in between. This CDR3 contains 15 residues. Germline assignment: CDR1 MNHEY and CDR2 SVGAGI. Sample: PBMCs. V and J are TRBV6-5 and TRBJ2-7, with D hard to call. This clonotype originated in a woman aged 50 to 60 with head and neck cancer. CDR3: CASKNEVWPDYEQYF. DNA for the CDR3: TGTGCCAGCAAAAACGAAGTCTGGCCGGACTACGAGCAGTACTTC.